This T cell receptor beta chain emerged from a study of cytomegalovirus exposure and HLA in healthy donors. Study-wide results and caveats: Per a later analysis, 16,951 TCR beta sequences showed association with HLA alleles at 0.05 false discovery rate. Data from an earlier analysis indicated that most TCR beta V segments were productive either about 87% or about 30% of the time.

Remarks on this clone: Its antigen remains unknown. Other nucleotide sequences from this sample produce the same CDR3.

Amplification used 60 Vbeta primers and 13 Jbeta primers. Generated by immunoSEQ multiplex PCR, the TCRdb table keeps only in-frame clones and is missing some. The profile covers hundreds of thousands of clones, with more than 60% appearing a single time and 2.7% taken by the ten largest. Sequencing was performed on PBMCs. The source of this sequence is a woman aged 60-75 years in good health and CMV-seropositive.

The CDR3 DNA sequence: TGCGCCAGCAGCTTGGGACAGGGGGGATCACCCCTCCACTTT. Encoded protein: CASSLGQGGSPLHF. The rearrangement links TRBV5-1 to TRBJ1-6; 9 bases agree with TRBD1. This CDR3 spans 14 amino acids. The germline V gene encodes CDR1 SGHRS and CDR2 YFSETQ. V shed 0 bases and J 10 bases; nucleotides not matched to a gene: 2.